The 8 T cell receptor beta chains below all came from one sample that was sequenced in a study of T cell responses to AZD1222 COVID-19 vaccine. Sequencing was performed with immunoSEQ multiplex PCR; in TCRdb, only in-frame clones are kept and a portion is missing. The table records about 140,000 clones, about 89% of them present only once. Specimen: peripheral blood, collected 28 days after the second dose of the MenACWY control vaccine. The receptor source for this set is an adult who received the MenACWY meningococcal vaccine as a control.

The CDR3 bases are TGTGCCAGCAGCCAAGGGGTGGCAAACTATGGCTACACCTTC. Its protein product is CASSQGVANYGYTF. This rearrangement joins TRBV3-1 (or the pseudogene TRBV3-2) to TRBJ1-2, with D unclear. With 1 base removed from V and 2 bases from J, the gap between germline ends came to 8 bases. CDR1 LGHDT and CDR2 YNNKEL come from the germline V gene (reference sequence). The CDR3 sequence is 14 residues long.

This clone has a single count. The V and J genes are TRBV29-1 and TRBJ2-5, with D possibly being TRBD1 (5 bases). Looked up from germline, CDR1 is SQVTM and CDR2 is ANQGSEA. This CDR3 contains 11 residues. The DNA of the CDR3 is TGCAGGGCGGACATACAAGAGACCCAGTACTTC. Its translation is CRADIQETQYF.

The chain carries TRBV10-1 and TRBJ2-7; D not resolved. In germline, CDR1 is WNHNN, CDR2 SYGVQD (reference sequence). The CDR3 covers 11 residues. With 10 bases removed from V and 0 bases from J, the gap between germline ends came to 7 bases. CDR3 sequence reads: CANNDSYEQYF. The CDR3 region has the DNA TGCGCCAATAACGACTCCTACGAGCAGTACTTC.

This chain connects TRBV5-1 to TRBJ2-7; D tentatively fits TRBD1 or TRBD2 (5 bases each). CDR1 and CDR2 from the germline V gene are SGHRS and YFSETQ. V lost 0 bases, J lost 3 bases, and 10 bases lay in between. The CDR3 contains 14 residues. CDR3 nucleotides: TGCGCCAGCAGCTTGGATAGGGGAGTCTACGAGCAGTACTTC. Residues: CASSLDRGVYEQYF.

V and J are TRBV5-4 and TRBJ2-7, with D possibly TRBD2 on 5 matching bases. V dropped 4 bases and J dropped 5 bases, with 22 bases sitting between them. This CDR3 comprises 16 residues. Per the germline V gene, CDR1 is SGHNT and CDR2 is YYREEE (reference sequence). CDR3 amino acids: CASSPKTAEFNDEQYF. For the CDR3, the DNA is TGTGCCAGCAGCCCAAAAACAGCGGAGTTTAACGACGAGCAGTACTTC.

This chain uses TRBV21-1 with TRBJ1-1; whether TRBD1, the table's D call, matches the DNA was not checked. TRBV21-1 is an annotated pseudogene. This CDR3 contains 11 residues. CDR3 sequence reads: CAPRLRQGAFF. CDR3 DNA sequence: TGTGCCCCCCGACTCCGACAGGGAGCTTTCTTT.

This sequence joins TRBV6-5 and TRBJ2-7, with D possibly matching TRBD2 (8 bases). Germline V gene sequence: CDR1 MNHEY, CDR2 SVGAGI. Trimming removed 5 bases at V and 7 bases at J, with 18 bases between. CDR3 length: 14 amino acids. For the CDR3, the DNA is TGTGCCAGCAGTCCGGGACTAGGGGGCTGGGAGCAGTACTTC. Protein sequence: CASSPGLGGWEQYF.

The rearrangement links TRBV5-8 to TRBJ2-7, with D perhaps TRBD1 (6 bases). Trimming stripped 9 bases from V and 0 bases from J, with 13 bases between. The length of the CDR3 is 13 residues. Germline CDR1 reads SGHTS; CDR2 reads YDEGEE. In DNA form, the CDR3 reads TGTGCCATCCCCCGGGACACCTCCTACGAGCAGTACTTC. Its protein is CAIPRDTSYEQYF.